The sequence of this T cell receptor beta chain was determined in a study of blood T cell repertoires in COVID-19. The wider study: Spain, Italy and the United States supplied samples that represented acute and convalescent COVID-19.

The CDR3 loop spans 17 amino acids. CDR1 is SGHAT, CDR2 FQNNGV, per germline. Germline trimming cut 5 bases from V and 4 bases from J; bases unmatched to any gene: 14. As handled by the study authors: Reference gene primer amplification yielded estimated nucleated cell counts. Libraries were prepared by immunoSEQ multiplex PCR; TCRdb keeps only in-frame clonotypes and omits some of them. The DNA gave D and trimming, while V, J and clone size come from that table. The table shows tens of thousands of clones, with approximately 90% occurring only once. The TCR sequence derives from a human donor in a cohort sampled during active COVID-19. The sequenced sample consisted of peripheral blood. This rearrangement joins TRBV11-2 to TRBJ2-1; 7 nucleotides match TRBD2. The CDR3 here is CASSRMLARGLYNEQFF. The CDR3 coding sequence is TGTGCCAGCAGCCGTATGCTCGCGCGGGGACTATACAATGAGCAGTTCTTC.